This T cell receptor (beta chain) emerged from a study of blood T cell repertoires in COVID-19 (TCRdb year 2020). Describing the broader study: Samples covering the acute and convalescent phases of COVID-19 were provided by collaborators in the United States, Italy and Spain. Samples came from the ongoing ImmuneRACE study (first 160 participants) plus 1,254 subjects from 6 global collaborators. A de-identified subject ID, COVID-19 status, age in years and sex were almost always included in the sample metadata. Where available, HLA class I and class II types were taken from metadata supplied by the sample provider and were not determined by assay-based typing. The repertoires were released in a freely available public database meant as a resource for research on the immune response to SARS-CoV-2. The dataset comprised deeply sampled blood TCRbeta repertoires from subjects exposed to, actively infected with, or recovered from COVID-19. The material from the prospective study consisted of cDNA or gDNA derived from T cells, B-cell-depleted T cells, or PBMCs.

General findings and caveats noted by the study authors: The quantity of clinical and demographic metadata differed by source and by participant and was supplied without curation.

V and J are trimmed by 6 bases and 7 bases, and the gene matches miss 12 bases of the junction. CDR1 and CDR2, looked up from the germline V gene, are SGHNT and YENEEA. There are 15 amino acids in the CDR3, from cysteine to phenylalanine inclusive. The read is trimmed to its CDR3 DNA, 45 bases read in frame from base 1. Each collaborating institution followed its own protocols to collect whole blood in K2EDTA tubes. For TCRbeta analysis, collaborators shipped samples as frozen whole blood, isolated PBMCs, or DNA extracted from either of those sample types. TCRbeta CDR3 regions were amplified from genomic DNA by means of the immunoSEQ Assay, a bias-controlled multiplex PCR. Regarding the original processing steps: Within the assay, amplification of reference gene primers was used to estimate how many nucleated cells each sample contained. Sequence reads were collapsed and filtered to measure the absolute abundance of every unique TCRbeta CDR3 rearrangement. For each sample, productive Simpson clonality was calculated as the square root of Simpson's diversity index over productive rearrangements. Here the immuneACCESS table is served through TCRdb, limited to in-frame sequences with V and J called. Missing clones are a known gap in these copies; in checked studies unresolved V genes cover under half, and the rest lacks a known reason. V and J calls and clone size come straight from that table; D and trimming were deduced from the DNA. A total of approximately 220,000 clones appear in this sample, 85% to 90% of them only once. About 2% of the sample lies in the top ten.

To note about this clone: This clone's antigen is unknown. Base qualities are not provided; no much larger clone lies one nucleotide away.

Sequenced: peripheral blood. This clonotype was obtained from a woman between 45 and 60 years old with acute or convalescent COVID-19. The chain employs TRBV11-3 and TRBJ1-2, with 9 bases matching TRBD1. In nucleotides, the sequence is TGTGCCAGCAGGTCTTCCGGGACAGGGATAGGTGGCTACACCTTC. It codes for CASRSSGTGIGGYTF.